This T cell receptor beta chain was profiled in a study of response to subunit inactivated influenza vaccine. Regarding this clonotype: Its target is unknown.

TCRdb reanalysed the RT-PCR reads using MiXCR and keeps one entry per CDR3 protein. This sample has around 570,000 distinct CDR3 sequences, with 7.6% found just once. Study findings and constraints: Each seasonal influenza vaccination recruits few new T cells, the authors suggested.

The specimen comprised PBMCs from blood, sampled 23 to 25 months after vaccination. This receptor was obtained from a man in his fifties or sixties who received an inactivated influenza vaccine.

CDR3 nucleotide sequence: TGTGCCAGCAGTAGGACGGAATCCACTGAAGCTTTCTTT. It codes for CASSRTESTEAFF. The chain uses TRBV6-4 and TRBJ1-1; D remains unclear. Germline assignment: CDR1 MRHNA and CDR2 SNTAGT. CDR3 length equals 13 residues. V lost 5 bases, J lost 4 bases, and 11 bases lay in between.